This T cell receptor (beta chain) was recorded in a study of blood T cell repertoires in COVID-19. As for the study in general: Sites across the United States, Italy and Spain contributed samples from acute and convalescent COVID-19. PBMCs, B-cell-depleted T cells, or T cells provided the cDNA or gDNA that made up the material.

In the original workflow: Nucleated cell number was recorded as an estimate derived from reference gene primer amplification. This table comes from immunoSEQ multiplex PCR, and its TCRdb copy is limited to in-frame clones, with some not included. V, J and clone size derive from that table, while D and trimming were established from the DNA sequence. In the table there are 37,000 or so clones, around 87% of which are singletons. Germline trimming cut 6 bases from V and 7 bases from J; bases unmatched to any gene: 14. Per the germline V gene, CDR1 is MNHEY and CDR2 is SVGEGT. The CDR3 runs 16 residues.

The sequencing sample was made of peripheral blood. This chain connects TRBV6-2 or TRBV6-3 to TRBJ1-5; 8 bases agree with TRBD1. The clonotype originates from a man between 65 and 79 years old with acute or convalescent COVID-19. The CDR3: CASSRSAGTGGQPQHF. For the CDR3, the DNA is TGTGCCAGCAGCCGCAGCGCCGGGACAGGAGGCCAGCCCCAGCATTTT.